What follows are 6 T cell receptor beta chains derived from one specimen sequenced in a study of T cells in Graves' hyperthyroidism and ophthalmopathy (dated 2019 in TCRdb). The protocol used for the library was multiplex PCR. TCRdb records Illumina HiSeq 2000 as the sequencer. Amplification of TCR beta CDR3 regions was carried out from RNA transcripts. For the first round of RT-PCR on the TCR CDR3, the HTBI primer set was used together with the Qiagen OneStep RT-PCR kit. TCRdb ran its own pipeline on the public reads, namely fastp trimming at Q25 and MiXCR clone calling, and kept in-frame beta chains. Each entry merges the rows of one CDR3 protein and shows their most common DNA and genes. Present in this sample are about 400,000 distinct CDR3 sequences, 15% to 18% of which were seen just once. Roughly 7.7% of the sample is in the top ten clones. The specimen was blood. These receptors all come from a woman between 18 and 30 years old with Graves' hyperthyroidism.

This clonotype was picked up many times. The chain recombines TRBV18 with TRBJ1-2; possibly TRBD1 for D (5 bases). The CDR3 length is 15 residues. Germline-derived CDR1 and CDR2 are KGHSH and LQKENI. V lost 1 base to trimming and J lost 4 bases, with 13 bases between them. This CDR3 is CASSPRDGGTYGYTF. The CDR3 coding sequence is TGTGCCAGCTCACCACGAGATGGGGGGACCTATGGCTACACCTTC. The entire variable domain, with the rest obtained from reference TRBV18 and TRBJ1-2, is as follows: NAGVMQNPRHLVRRRGQEARLRCSPMKGHSHVYWYRQLPEEGLKFMVYLQKENIIDESGMPKERFSAEFPKEGPSILRIQQVVRGDSAAYFCASSPRDGGTYGYTFGSGTRLTVV.

This clonotype was observed at least ten times. CDR3 bases: TGTGCCAGCAGTTTAACTGAACATAGCTCTGGAAACACCATATATTTT. As protein: CASSLTEHSSGNTIYF. The chain links TRBV12-3 or TRBV12-4 to TRBJ1-3; D ambiguous. V lost 2 bases to trimming and J lost 0 bases, with 11 bases between them. The CDR3 covers 16 residues.

In this sample, this clonotype turned up many times. V is TRBV3-1 and J is TRBJ1-4; 9 bases are a match to TRBD1. V shed 0 bases and J 5 bases; nucleotides not matched to a gene: 4. The germline V gene encodes CDR1 LGHDT and CDR2 YNNKEL (reference sequence). The length of the CDR3 is 16 residues. This CDR3 reads CASSQDSGTGNEKLFF. As DNA, the CDR3 is TGTGCCAGCAGCCAAGATTCAGGGACAGGGAATGAAAAACTGTTTTTT. The variable domain in full, with the rest retrieved from reference TRBV3-1 and TRBJ1-4, is DTAVSQTPKYLVTQMGNDKSIKCEQNLGHDTMYWYKQDSKKFLKIMFSYNNKELIINETVPNRFSPKSPDKAHLNLHINSLELGDSAVYFCASSQDSGTGNEKLFFGSGTQLSVL.

The gene calls are TRBV2 and TRBJ2-3; D unresolved. Trimming took 2 bases from V and 7 from J, leaving 16 bases between them. CDR1 and CDR2 from the germline V gene are SNHLY and FYNNEI. The CDR3 spans 15 residues. For the CDR3, the DNA is TGTGCCAGCAGTGAAAAGGCCCCAAGCACGAATACGCAGTATTTT. It is translated as CASSEKAPSTNTQYF.

This clonotype has a count of ten or more. Here the CDR3 DNA reads TGTGCCAGCAGTTTAAAGTCTCAGGGTCGTTCACCCCTCCACTTT. Translated: CASSLKSQGRSPLHF. This chain joins TRBV12-3 or TRBV12-4 and TRBJ1-6, with D perhaps matching TRBD1 (5 bases). This CDR3 spans 15 amino acids. The V gene lost 2 bases and the J gene lost 9 bases, with 14 bases spanning the gap.

This clonotype was seen at least ten times. The chain combines TRBV12-5 with TRBJ2-1; 15 bases are a match to TRBD2. The germline V gene has CDR1 LGHNT and CDR2 FRNRAP. V lost 5 bases and J lost 5; bases outside the gene matches: 10. This CDR3 comprises 18 residues. CDR3: CASGPGLAGGPIHNEQFF. In DNA, the CDR3 is TGTGCTAGTGGTCCTGGACTAGCGGGAGGGCCGATCCACAATGAGCAGTTCTTC.